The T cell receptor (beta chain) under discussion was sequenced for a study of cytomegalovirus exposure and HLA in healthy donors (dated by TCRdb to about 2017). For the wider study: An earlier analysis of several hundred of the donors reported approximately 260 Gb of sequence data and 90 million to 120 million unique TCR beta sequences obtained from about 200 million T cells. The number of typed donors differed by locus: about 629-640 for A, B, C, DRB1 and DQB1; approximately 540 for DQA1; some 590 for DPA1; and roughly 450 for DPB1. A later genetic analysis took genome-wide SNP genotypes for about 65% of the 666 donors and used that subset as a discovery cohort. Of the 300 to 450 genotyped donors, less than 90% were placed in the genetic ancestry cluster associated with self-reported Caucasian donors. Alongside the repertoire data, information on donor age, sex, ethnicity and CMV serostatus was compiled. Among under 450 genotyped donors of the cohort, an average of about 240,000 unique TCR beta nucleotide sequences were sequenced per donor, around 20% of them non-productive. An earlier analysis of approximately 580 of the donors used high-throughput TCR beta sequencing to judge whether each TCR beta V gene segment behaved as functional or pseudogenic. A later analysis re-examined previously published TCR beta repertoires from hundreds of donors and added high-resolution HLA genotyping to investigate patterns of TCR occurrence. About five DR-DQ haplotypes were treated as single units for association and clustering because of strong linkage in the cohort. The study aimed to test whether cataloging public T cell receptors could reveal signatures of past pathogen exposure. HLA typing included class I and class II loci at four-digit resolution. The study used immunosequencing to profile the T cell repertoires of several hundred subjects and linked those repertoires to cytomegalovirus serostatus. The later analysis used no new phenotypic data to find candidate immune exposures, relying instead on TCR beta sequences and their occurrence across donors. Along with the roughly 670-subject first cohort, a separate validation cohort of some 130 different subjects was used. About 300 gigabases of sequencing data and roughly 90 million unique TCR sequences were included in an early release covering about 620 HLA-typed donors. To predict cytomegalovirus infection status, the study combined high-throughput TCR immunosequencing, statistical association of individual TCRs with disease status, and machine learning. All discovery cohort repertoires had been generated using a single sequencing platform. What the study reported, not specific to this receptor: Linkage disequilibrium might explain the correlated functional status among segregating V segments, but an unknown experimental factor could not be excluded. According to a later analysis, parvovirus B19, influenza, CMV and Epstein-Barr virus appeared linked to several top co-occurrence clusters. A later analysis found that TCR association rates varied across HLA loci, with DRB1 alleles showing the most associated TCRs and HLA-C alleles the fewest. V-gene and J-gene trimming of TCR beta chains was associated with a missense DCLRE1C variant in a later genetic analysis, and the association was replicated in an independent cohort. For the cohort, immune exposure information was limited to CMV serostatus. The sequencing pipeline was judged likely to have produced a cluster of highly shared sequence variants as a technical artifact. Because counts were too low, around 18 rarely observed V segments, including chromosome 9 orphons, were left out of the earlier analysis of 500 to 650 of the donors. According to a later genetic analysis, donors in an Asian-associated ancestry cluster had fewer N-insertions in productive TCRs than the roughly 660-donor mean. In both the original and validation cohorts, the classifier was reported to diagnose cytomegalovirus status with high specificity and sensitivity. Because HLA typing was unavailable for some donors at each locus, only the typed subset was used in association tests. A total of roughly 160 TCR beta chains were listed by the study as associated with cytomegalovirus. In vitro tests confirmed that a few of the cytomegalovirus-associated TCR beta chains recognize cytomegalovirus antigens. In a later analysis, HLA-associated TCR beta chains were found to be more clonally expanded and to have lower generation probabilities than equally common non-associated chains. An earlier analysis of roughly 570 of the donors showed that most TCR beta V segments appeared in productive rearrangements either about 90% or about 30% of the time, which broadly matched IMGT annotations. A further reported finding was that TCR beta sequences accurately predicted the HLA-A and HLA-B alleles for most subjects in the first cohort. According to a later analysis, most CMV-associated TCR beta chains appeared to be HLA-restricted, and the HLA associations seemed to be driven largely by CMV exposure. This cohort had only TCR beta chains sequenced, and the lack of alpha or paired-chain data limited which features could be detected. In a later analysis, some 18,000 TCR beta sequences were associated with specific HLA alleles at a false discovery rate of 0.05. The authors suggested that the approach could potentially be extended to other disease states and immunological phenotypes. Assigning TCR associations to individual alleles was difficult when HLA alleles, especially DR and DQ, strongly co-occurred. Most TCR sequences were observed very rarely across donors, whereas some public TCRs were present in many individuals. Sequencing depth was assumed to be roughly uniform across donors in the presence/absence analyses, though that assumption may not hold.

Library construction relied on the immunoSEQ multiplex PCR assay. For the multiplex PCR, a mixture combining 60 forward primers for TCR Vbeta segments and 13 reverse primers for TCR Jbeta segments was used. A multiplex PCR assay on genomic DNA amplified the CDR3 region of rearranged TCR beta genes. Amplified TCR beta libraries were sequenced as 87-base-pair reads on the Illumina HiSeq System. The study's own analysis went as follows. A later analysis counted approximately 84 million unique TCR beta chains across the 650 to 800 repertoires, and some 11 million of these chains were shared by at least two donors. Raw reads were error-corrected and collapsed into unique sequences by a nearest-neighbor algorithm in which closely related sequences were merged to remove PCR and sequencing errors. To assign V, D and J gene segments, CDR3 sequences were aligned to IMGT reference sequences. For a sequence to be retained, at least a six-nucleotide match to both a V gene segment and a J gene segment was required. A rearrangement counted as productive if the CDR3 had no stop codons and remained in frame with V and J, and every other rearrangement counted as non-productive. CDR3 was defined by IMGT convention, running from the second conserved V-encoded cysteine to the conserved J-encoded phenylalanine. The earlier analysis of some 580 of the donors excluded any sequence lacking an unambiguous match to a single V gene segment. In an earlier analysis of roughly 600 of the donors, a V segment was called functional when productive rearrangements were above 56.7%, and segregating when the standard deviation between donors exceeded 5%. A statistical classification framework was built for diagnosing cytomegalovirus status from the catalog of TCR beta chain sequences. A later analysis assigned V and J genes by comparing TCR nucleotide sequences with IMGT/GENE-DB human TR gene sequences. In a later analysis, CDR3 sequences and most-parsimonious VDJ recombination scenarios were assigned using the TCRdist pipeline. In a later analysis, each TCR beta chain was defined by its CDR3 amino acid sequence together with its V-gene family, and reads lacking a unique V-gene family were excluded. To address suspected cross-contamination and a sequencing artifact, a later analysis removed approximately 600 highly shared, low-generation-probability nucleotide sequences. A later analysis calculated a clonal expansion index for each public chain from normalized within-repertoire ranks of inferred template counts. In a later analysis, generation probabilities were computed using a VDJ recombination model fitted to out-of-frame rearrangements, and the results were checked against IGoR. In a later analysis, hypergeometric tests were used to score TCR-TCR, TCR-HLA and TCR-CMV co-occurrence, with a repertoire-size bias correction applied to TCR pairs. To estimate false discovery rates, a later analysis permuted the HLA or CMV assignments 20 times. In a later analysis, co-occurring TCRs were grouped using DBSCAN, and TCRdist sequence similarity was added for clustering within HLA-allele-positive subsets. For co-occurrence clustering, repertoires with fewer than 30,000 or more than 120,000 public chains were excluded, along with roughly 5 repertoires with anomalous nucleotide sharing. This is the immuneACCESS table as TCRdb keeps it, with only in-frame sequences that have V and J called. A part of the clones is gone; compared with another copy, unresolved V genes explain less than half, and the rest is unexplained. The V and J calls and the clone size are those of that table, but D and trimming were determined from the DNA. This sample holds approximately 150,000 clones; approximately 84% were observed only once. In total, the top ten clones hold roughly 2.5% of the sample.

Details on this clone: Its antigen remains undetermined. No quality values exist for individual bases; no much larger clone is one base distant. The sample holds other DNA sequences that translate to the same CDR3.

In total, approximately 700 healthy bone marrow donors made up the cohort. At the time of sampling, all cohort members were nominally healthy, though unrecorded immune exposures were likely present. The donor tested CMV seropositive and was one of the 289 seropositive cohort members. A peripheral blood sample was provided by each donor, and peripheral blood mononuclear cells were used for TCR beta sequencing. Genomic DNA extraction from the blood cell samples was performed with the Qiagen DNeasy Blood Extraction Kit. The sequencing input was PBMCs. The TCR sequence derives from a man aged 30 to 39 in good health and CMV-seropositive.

The CDR3 in this case is CASSMEPPGGYTF. The nucleotides are TGTGCCAGTAGTATGGAGCCCCCGGGAGGCTACACCTTC. The rearrangement joined TRBV19 to TRBJ1-2, with the D segment identity uncertain. The cysteine opens and the phenylalanine closes a CDR3 of 13 amino acids. Kept here is only the CDR3 DNA, which spans 39 bases and is read in frame from base 1. Trimming at the junction amounts to 3 bases on V and 8 bases on J, and the germline ends lie 13 bases apart. Per the germline V gene (reference sequence), LNHDA is the CDR1 and SQIVND is the CDR2. The full variable domain, with segments outside the CDR3 supplied by the reference TRBV19 and TRBJ1-2 proteins, appears as DGGITQSPKYLFRKEGQNVTLSCEQNLNHDAMYWYRQDPGQGLRLIYYSQIVNDFQKGDIAEGYSVSREKKESFPLTVTSAQKNPTAFYLCASSMEPPGGYTFGSGTRLTVV.